Shown below are 22 T cell receptor beta chains from a single sample sequenced in a study of OX40 agonist ivuxolimab in advanced cancers. Libraries were constructed by the immunoSEQ multiplex PCR assay. TCRdb limited this immuneACCESS table to in-frame rearrangements with V and J called. A share of clones is missing; checked studies link under half to unresolved V genes, and the rest is unexplained. Present in this sample are more than 50,000 clones, about nine tenths of which were seen just once. Of the sample, roughly an eighth falls within the top ten clones. The source was CD4+ or CD8+ T cells sorted from blood, collected in a trial of the OX40 agonist ivuxolimab. Source of these receptors: an adult with an advanced solid tumor such as melanoma, head and neck, liver or kidney cancer.

The V gene is TRBV7-9, the J gene TRBJ1-5, with 8 bases identical to TRBD1. This CDR3 has 13 amino acids. Germline V gene lookup returns CDR1 SEHNR and CDR2 FQNEAQ (reference sequence). The junction had 2 bases not matched to a gene; V was cut back by 5 bases and J by 5 bases. CDR3 region: CASSEQGDQPQHF. The CDR3 DNA reads as TGTGCCAGCAGCGAACAGGGGGATCAGCCCCAGCATTTT.

The chain links TRBV2 to TRBJ2-7; possibly TRBD1 or TRBD2 for D (5 bases each). Germline V gene sequence: CDR1 SNHLY, CDR2 FYNNEI. Trimming removed 6 bases at V and 3 bases at J, with 27 bases between. The CDR3 sequence is 18 residues long. The CDR3 sequence: CASSLKESGRRGLYEQYF. The CDR3 nucleotides read TGTGCCAGCAGCCTAAAGGAGTCAGGGAGAAGGGGTCTCTACGAGCAGTACTTC.

V gene TRBV20-1 combines with J gene TRBJ1-2; no firm D call. The length of the CDR3 is 11 residues. The germline V gene has CDR1 DFQATT and CDR2 SNEGSKA (reference sequence). The CDR3 loop is CSPTLDYGYTF. DNA for the CDR3: TGCAGCCCTACCTTGGACTATGGCTACACCTTC.

This clone was observed a handful of times. The chain uses TRBV5-1 and TRBJ1-4; no definite D call. CDR1 and CDR2 from the germline V gene are SGHRS and YFSETQ. With 4 bases removed from V and 8 bases from J, the gap between germline ends came to 15 bases. This CDR3 is built from 14 residues. The CDR3 DNA reads as TGCGCCAGCAGCCCGGGGTCCGTGGGGGAAAAACTGTTTTTT. It is translated as CASSPGSVGEKLFF. Looking up the rest from reference TRBV5-1 and TRBJ1-4 gives the full variable domain: KAGVTQTPRYLIKTRGQQVTLSCSPISGHRSVSWYQQTPGQGLQFLFEYFSETQRNKGNFPGRFSGRQFSNSRSEMNVSTLELGDSALYLCASSPGSVGEKLFFGSGTQLSVL.

V and J are TRBV15 and TRBJ2-2, with 8 positions matching TRBD2. The CDR3 sequence is 16 residues long. Germline V gene lookup returns CDR1 LNHNV and CDR2 YYDKDF (reference sequence). Trimming at V came to 1 base and at J to 2 bases, leaving 3 bases not matched to a gene. The DNA of the CDR3 is TGTGCCACCAGCAGAGTAGCGGGATTAAACACCGGGGAGCTGTTTTTT. It is translated as CATSRVAGLNTGELFF.

Here the CDR3 reads CASSLSQGGWYGYTF. In nucleotides, the CDR3 is TGTGCCAGCAGTTTATCACAGGGGGGTTGGTATGGCTACACCTTC. This chain uses TRBV27 with TRBJ1-2; 8 bases fit TRBD1. CDR3 size: 15 residues. Trimming cost V 0 bases and J 5 bases; bases outside gene matches: 5. Germline V CDR1 and CDR2: MNHEY, SMNVEV (reference sequence).

The table lists this clone with a few counts. The chain recombines TRBV6-1 with TRBJ1-5, with D unclear. Trimming took 4 bases from V and 4 from J, leaving 11 bases between them. CDR1 and CDR2 from the germline V gene are MNHNS and SASEGT. The CDR3 has 14 amino acids. CDR3 protein: CASSAALGNQPQHF. CDR3 DNA sequence: TGTGCCAGCAGTGCGGCCCTAGGGAATCAGCCCCAGCATTTT.

The chain recombines TRBV9 with TRBJ2-1, with 8 positions matching TRBD2. CDR3 length equals 15 residues. J gave up 1 base and V 3 bases, and 3 bases lay outside the gene matches. Germline V gives CDR1 SGDLS, CDR2 YYNGEE. CDR3 in amino acids: CASSERETSYNEQFF. The CDR3 DNA sequence: TGTGCCAGCAGCGAGCGGGAGACGTCCTACAATGAGCAGTTCTTC.

The chain employs TRBV18 and TRBJ1-4, with TRBD1 matching 8 bases. CDR1 is KGHSH, CDR2 LQKENI, per germline. J gave up 8 bases and V 6 bases, and 11 bases lay outside the gene matches. CDR3 length: 15 residues. CDR3 DNA sequence: TGTGCCAGCTCTTGGACAGGGCAATCGGGAGAAAAACTGTTTTTT. Protein product: CASSWTGQSGEKLFF.

This clone was counted a few times. This chain connects TRBV2 to TRBJ2-7, with D hard to call. V was clipped by 6 bases and J by 0 bases, with 9 bases between them. This CDR3 is built from 13 residues. CDR1 is SNHLY and CDR2 is FYNNEI in the germline V gene. CDR3 region: CASRPTVSYEQYF. CDR3 nucleotides: TGTGCCAGCAGACCAACAGTCTCCTACGAGCAGTACTTC.

The chain joins TRBV15 to TRBJ1-3, with TRBD1 as a possible D gene (5 bases). CDR1 is LNHNV, CDR2 YYDKDF, per germline (reference sequence). This CDR3 is 15 amino acids long. V was pared by 1 base and J by 0 bases, with 7 bases between. The CDR3 reads CATSRATASGNTIYF. CDR3 sequence (DNA): TGTGCCACCAGCAGAGCGACAGCCTCTGGAAACACCATATATTTT.

This clone showed up just once. This chain joins TRBV28 and TRBJ2-5; D is undetermined. The germline gives CDR1 MDHEN, CDR2 SYDVKM. The CDR3 has 16 residues. Trimming removed 5 bases from V and 1 base from J, with 17 bases in between. The CDR3 DNA sequence: TGTGCCAGCAGTCTCTCTCCCCAGGAGTTCCAAGAGACCCAGTACTTC. Translating gives CASSLSPQEFQETQYF.

A word on this clone: The sample carries other DNA sequences with the same CDR3. The J gene is TRBJ2-7, the V gene TRBV13, with 8 nucleotides matching TRBD1. V gave up 4 bases and J gave up 8 bases; unmatched junction bases: 7. Looked up from germline, CDR1 is PRHDT and CDR2 is FYEKMQ (reference sequence). The CDR3 loop spans 13 amino acids. The chain's CDR3 is CASSWGQGAKQYF. The CDR3 DNA follows: TGTGCCAGCAGCTGGGGGCAGGGGGCGAAGCAGTACTTC.

CDR3 in amino acids: CASSRDFLSYEQYF. The CDR3 DNA reads as TGTGCCAGCAGCAGGGACTTCCTCTCCTACGAGCAGTACTTC. This chain joins TRBV6-1 and TRBJ2-7; TRBD2 might be the D (6 bases). Germline lookup yields CDR1 MNHNS and CDR2 SASEGT. Trimming left V 6 bases short and J 0 bases short, with 12 bases between. The CDR3 extends over 14 amino acids.

This clone turned up a few times. This chain joins TRBV7-9 and TRBJ1-3; D is ambiguous. This CDR3 is built from 15 residues. The ends were cut back, 1 base at V and 0 bases at J, with 7 bases in the middle. Germline values: CDR1 SEHNR, CDR2 FQNEAQ (reference sequence). CDR3 DNA sequence: TGTGCCAGCAGCTTAGGGCGGATCTCTGGAAACACCATATATTTT. It translates to CASSLGRISGNTIYF.

The chain combines TRBV19 with TRBJ2-2; D possibly corresponds to TRBD2 (5 bases). Germline CDR1 reads LNHDA; CDR2 reads SQIVND (reference sequence). V was shortened by 3 bases and J by 1 base, with 6 bases between the two germline ends. CDR3 length: 14 amino acids. CDR3 sequence reads: CASSIGENTGELFF. Here the CDR3 DNA reads TGTGCCAGTAGTATCGGGGAGAACACCGGGGAGCTGTTTTTT.

The gene calls are TRBV29-1 and TRBJ2-5; possibly TRBD2 for D (5 bases). The CDR3 covers 11 residues. CDR1 SQVTM and CDR2 ANQGSEA come from the germline V gene. Between the trimmed V and J ends, which lost 6 bases and 5 bases, there was a span of 10 bases. CDR3 sequence reads: CSVEVAETQYF. The DNA of the CDR3 is TGCAGCGTGGAGGTGGCGGAGACCCAGTACTTC.

The CDR3 here is CASRRTGDSGNTIYF. CDR3 nucleotides: TGTGCCAGCAGGAGAACAGGGGACTCTGGAAACACCATATATTTT. The rearrangement joins TRBV6-1 to TRBJ1-3; TRBD1 matches 7 bases. This CDR3 spans 15 amino acids. CDR1 is MNHNS, CDR2 SASEGT, per germline. The V segment lost 6 bases and the J segment 0 bases; nucleotides outside the gene matches: 5.

The chain recombines TRBV2 with TRBJ2-1; 8 positions match TRBD2. This CDR3 contains 12 residues. The J segment lost 10 bases and the V segment lost 5 bases, leaving 4 bases of the junction unmatched. Germline assignment: CDR1 SNHLY and CDR2 FYNNEI. This CDR3 is CASSQIAGEQFF. The CDR3 nucleotides are TGTGCCAGCAGTCAAATAGCGGGGGAGCAGTTCTTC. Using reference TRBV2 and TRBJ2-1 for the parts outside the CDR3, the full variable domain is EPEVTQTPSHQVTQMGQEVILRCVPISNHLYFYWYRQILGQKVEFLVSFYNNEISEKSEIFDDQFSVERPDGSNFTLKIRSTKLEDSAMYFCASSQIAGEQFFGPGTRLTVL.

The gene calls are TRBV2 and TRBJ2-7; the D gene is possibly TRBD2 (6 bases). The germline CDR1 and CDR2 sequences are SNHLY and FYNNEI. V lost 6 bases and J 2 bases, leaving 11 bases between the germline ends. CDR3 length: 13 amino acids. This CDR3 is CASREEGTYEQYF. The CDR3 nucleotides read TGTGCCAGCAGAGAGGAGGGTACCTACGAGCAGTACTTC.

This CDR3 reads CASSLAFGRRTDTQYF. The CDR3, as DNA: TGTGCCAGCAGCTTAGCGTTTGGAAGGAGGACAGATACGCAGTATTTT. The rearrangement links TRBV7-9 to TRBJ2-3; D possibly corresponds to TRBD2 (5 bases). The CDR3 has 16 residues. CDR1 is SEHNR and CDR2 is FQNEAQ in the germline V gene (reference sequence). Trimming took 0 bases from V and 3 from J, leaving 13 bases between them.

The chain combines TRBV7-2 with TRBJ2-3; no reliable D call. The CDR3 consists of 12 residues. Germline V CDR1 and CDR2: SGHTA, FQGNSA. V lost 7 bases to trimming and J lost 6 bases, with 11 bases between them. The CDR3 nucleotides read TGTGCCAGCACCCTAAATAGGGATACGCAGTATTTT. Translating it yields CASTLNRDTQYF.